This T cell receptor beta chain was documented in a study of control samples from healthy donors and cancer patients. The method was immunoSEQ multiplex PCR; TCRdb's version includes in-frame clones alone and lacks a portion of them. This table has roughly 130,000 clones, 90% appearing once. In germline, CDR1 is SGHTA, CDR2 FQGNSA. This CDR3 region has 14 residues. The V end lost 1 base, the J end lost 9 bases, and 15 bases lay between the germline ends. The rearrangement joins TRBV7-2 to TRBJ1-1; possibly TRBD1 for D (6 bases). Sequencing used blood. This TCR was recovered from a man aged 18-30 years in good health. CDR3: CASSLDATGAKAFF. In DNA, the CDR3 is TGTGCCAGCAGCTTAGACGCAACGGGGGCGAAAGCTTTCTTT. Full variable domain (rest looked up from reference TRBV7-2 and TRBJ1-1): GAGVSQSPSNKVTEKGKDVELRCDPISGHTALYWYRQSLGQGLEFLIYFQGNSAPDKSGLPSDRFSAERTGGSVSTLTIQRTQQEDSAVYLCASSLDATGAKAFFGQGTRLTVV.